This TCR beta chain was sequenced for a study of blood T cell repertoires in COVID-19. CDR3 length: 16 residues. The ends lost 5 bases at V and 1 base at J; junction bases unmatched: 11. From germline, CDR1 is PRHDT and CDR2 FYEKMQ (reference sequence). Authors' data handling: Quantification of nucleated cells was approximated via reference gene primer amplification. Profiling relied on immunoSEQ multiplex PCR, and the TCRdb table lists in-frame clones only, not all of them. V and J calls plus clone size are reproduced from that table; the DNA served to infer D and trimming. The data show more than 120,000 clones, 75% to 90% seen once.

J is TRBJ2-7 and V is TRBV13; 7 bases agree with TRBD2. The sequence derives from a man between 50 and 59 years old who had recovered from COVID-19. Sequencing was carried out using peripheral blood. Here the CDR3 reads CASSRGERVISYEQYF. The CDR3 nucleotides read TGTGCCAGCAGCCGGGGGGAGCGGGTAATATCCTACGAGCAGTACTTC.